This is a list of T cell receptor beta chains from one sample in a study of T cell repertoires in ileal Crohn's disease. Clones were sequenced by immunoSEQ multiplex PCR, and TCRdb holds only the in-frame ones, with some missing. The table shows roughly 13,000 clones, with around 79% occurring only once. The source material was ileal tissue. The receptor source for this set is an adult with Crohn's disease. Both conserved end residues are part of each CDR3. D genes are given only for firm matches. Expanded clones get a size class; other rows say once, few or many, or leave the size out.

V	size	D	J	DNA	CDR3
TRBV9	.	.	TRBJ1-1	TGTGCCAGCAGCGTAGTACGGGACACTGAAGCTTTCTTT	CASSVVRDTEAFF
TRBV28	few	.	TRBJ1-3	TGTGCCAGCAGTTTATTCCTCGGGACAGGAAACACCATATATTTT	CASSLFLGTGNTIYF
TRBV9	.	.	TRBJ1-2	TGTGCCAGCAGCGCAGGCCCAACCTATGGCTACACCTTC	CASSAGPTYGYTF
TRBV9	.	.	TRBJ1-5	TGTGCCAGCAGCGTAGGAGGGAACTATCAGCCCCAGCATTTT	CASSVGGNYQPQHF
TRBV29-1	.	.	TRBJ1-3	TGCAGCGTTGGAGACAGAGGCTCTGGAAACACCATATATTTT	CSVGDRGSGNTIYF
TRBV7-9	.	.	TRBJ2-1	TGTGCCAGCAGGCCCGCGGCGGGGGCCGGGTTCTTC	CASRPAAGAGFF
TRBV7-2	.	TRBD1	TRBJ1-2	TGTGCCAGCAGCTTCAGGGGGCGGAATGACTATGGCTACACCTTC	CASSFRGRNDYGYTF
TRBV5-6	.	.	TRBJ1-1	TGTGCCAGCAGCTATGACGCGGGGCGGATTAACACTGAAGCTTTCTTT	CASSYDAGRINTEAFF
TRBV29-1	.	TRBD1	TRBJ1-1	TGCAGCGTTGAAGGGGGACAGGGGGCAACTGAAGCTTTCTTT	CSVEGGQGATEAFF
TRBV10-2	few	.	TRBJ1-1	TGCGCCAGCAGCCGGACAGCGAACACTGAAGCTTTCTTT	CASSRTANTEAFF
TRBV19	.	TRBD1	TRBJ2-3	TGTGCCAGTAGCGACAGGGGGTCGAGCACAGATACGCAGTATTTT	CASSDRGSSTDTQYF
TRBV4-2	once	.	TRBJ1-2	TGTGCCAGCAGCCAAGGGTCAGGCCTGGGTGTCTACACCTTC	CASSQGSGLGVYTF
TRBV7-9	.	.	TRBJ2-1	TGTGCCAGCACCCAATGGACTCTAAGCTCCTACAATGAGCAGTTCTTC	CASTQWTLSSYNEQFF
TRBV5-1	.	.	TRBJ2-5	TGCGCCAGCAGCTTCAGGCAGCAAGAGACCCAGTACTTC	CASSFRQQETQYF
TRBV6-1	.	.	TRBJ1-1	TGTGCCAGCAGAAAAACGGTGAACACTGAAGCTTTCTTT	CASRKTVNTEAFF
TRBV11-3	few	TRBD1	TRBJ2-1	TGTGCCAGCAGCCAGGGACAGGGTAATGAGCAGTTCTTC	CASSQGQGNEQFF
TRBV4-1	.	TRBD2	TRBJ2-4	TGCGCCAGCAGTTCAATGGGCGGGGGACTAGCCAAAAACATTCAGTACTTC	CASSSMGGGLAKNIQYF
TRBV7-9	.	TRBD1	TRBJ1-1	TGTGCCAGCAGCGGACAAGGGGGCGTAGGGACTGAAGCTTTCTTT	CASSGQGGVGTEAFF
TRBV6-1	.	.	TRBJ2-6	TGTGCCAGCAGTGACAGGTCCAGGGCATCTGGGGCCAACGTCCTGACTTTC	CASSDRSRASGANVLTF
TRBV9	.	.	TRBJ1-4	TGTGCCAGCAGCGCGGACAGCAGCTCTAATGAAAAACTGTTTTTT	CASSADSSSNEKLFF
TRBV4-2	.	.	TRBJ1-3	TGTGCCAGCAGCCAAGGCAGGGGCTCTGGAAACACCATATATTTT	CASSQGRGSGNTIYF
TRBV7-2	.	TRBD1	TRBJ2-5	TGTGCCAGCAGCCCGAACAGGGGAAAAGAGACCCAGTACTTC	CASSPNRGKETQYF
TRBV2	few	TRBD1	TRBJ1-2	TGTGCCAGCGCAAGGGGGCAGTCGAGTGGCTACACCTTC	CASARGQSSGYTF
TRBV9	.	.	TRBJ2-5	TGTGCCAGCAGCGTAGCTCCGGGTGGTAAAGAGACCCAGTACTTC	CASSVAPGGKETQYF
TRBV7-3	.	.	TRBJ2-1	TGTGCCAGCAGCTTAACGGTCCGGACTCCTAGCTCCTACAATGAGCAGTTCTTC	CASSLTVRTPSSYNEQFF
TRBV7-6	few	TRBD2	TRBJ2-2	TGTGCCAGCAGCTTATTCGGGACTACTAACACCGGGGAGCTGTTTTTT	CASSLFGTTNTGELFF
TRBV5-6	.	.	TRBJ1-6	TGTGCCAGCAGCCTGGCCACAAATAATTCACCCCTCCACTTT	CASSLATNNSPLHF
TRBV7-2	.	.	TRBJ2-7	TGTGCCAGCAGCTTAGCGCGATACTCTGCCAACAGATATGGTCCCGAGCAGTACTTC	CASSLARYSANRYGPEQYF
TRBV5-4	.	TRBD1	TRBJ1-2	TGTGCCAGCAGCCAAGATAGGGACAGCGTATGGTATGGCTACACCTTC	CASSQDRDSVWYGYTF
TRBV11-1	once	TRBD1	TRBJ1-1	TGTGCCAGCAGACGCACTACAGGGGGCAACACTGAAGCTTTCTTT	CASRRTTGGNTEAFF
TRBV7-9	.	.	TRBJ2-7	TGTGCCAGCAGCTTACAGGCGAGCTCCTACGAGCAGTACTTC	CASSLQASSYEQYF
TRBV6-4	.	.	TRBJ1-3	TGTGCCAGCAGTGGGGAGTGGGGAAACACCATATATTTT	CASSGEWGNTIYF
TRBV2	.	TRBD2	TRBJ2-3	TGTGCCAGCAGTGAGAGGACTAGCGGGGATACGCAGTATTTT	CASSERTSGDTQYF